This record covers a single TCR beta chain. Its antigen is not yet known. Base qualities are not provided; no much larger clone lies one nucleotide away. The approximately 40 donors, aged roughly 6 to 95 years, were systemically healthy Caucasian individuals from Russia. Each donor gave approximately 9.3 milliliters of peripheral blood, collected into EDTA-treated Vacutainer tubes. Ficoll-Paque density-gradient centrifugation was used to isolate PBMCs, with at least 6.5 million per sample. Total RNA, at least 6 micrograms per sample, was extracted from PBMCs with Trizol reagent. For every donor, an aliquot of PBMCs went through flow cytometry to measure the percentages of naive CD45RAhigh/CD27high T cells. Library preparation used 5' RACE. Sequenced using an Illumina HiSeq 2500. A second PCR of roughly 7 to 11 cycles was performed with a sample-barcoded 5' primer and a J-beta primer mix. Each TCR beta cDNA molecule received a unique molecular identifier from a template-switch 5' adaptor carrying 12 random nucleotides. At least 2.5 million CDR3-containing paired-end reads were obtained from each sample. The Mint cDNA synthesis kit, primed by a TRBC-specific oligonucleotide, was used to synthesize first-strand cDNA from all RNA. All cDNA was treated with uracil-DNA glycosylase and then went through a first 18-cycle PCR with the universal primers M1SS and BC2_uni_R. Per the original workflow: Normalization of each sample was performed by random selection of 1 million high-quality reads, each carrying a distinct molecular identifier. Reads sharing molecular identifiers were discarded rather than binned into consensus sequences. MiTCR, set to a Q25 quality threshold and the strictest error-elimination algorithm, was used for CDR3 identification, clonotype clustering and error correction. A nonparametric unseen species model with Euler transformation was used to estimate a lower bound on total TCR beta diversity. TCRdb's own reprocessing of the public reads used fastp at Q25 and MiXCR and kept productive beta chains. Merged by CDR3 protein, the rows form single entries marked with the most common genes and DNA. The V and J calls and clone size are TCRdb's, not the authors'. This sample holds some 760,000 distinct CDR3 sequences; 25% were observed only once. Roughly 3.5% of the sample goes to the ten largest clones.

The data belong to a study of blood T cells in healthy people across ages (dated by TCRdb to 2015 to 2017). In terms of the full investigation: In model experiments, template switching captured roughly one uniquely barcoded TCR beta cDNA molecule for every two T cells. Using deep sequencing normalized with unique cDNA molecular identifiers, the study measured how TCR beta repertoire diversity changes with age. The donors were split into four age groups: young (average around 17 years), middle-aged (nearly 40), aged (more than 55) and long-lived (about 82). Using the same blood draw, the study looked at two additional independent replicas of 1 million unique cDNA reads for two donors, one aged 18 to 30 and the other aged 80 or older. Broader findings and caveats from the paper: Estimates of total diversity based on one million sequenced T cells were regarded as lower bounds and as underestimates. Because profiling used bulk unsorted PBMCs, naive and antigen-experienced compartments could not be compared conclusively. As age increased, observed TCR beta diversity per million T cells dropped in a roughly linear way, and a significant reduction was already evident by age around 41. Compared with the aged group, the long-lived group had more naive CD4+ T cells, fewer expanded clones and increased TCR diversity, a pattern suggesting age selection. Donor CMV infection status was unknown, potentially confounding age-related changes in expanded clonotypes. A strong correlation was found between observed TCR beta diversity and the percentage of naive T cells measured by flow cytometry.

The germline V gene provides CDR1 LGHNA and CDR2 YNFKEQ. Inclusive of the bounding cysteine and phenylalanine, the CDR3 is 20 residues long. The kept DNA is CDR3 alone, 60 bases in frame from the first base. V and J are trimmed by 4 bases and 9 bases, and the gene matches miss 25 bases of the junction. The same specimen was also included in a second study, on T cells of mothers and their children. The second paper further reports: Nine systemically healthy Caucasian individuals served as donors, namely three mothers together with their six children. cDNA synthesis consumed the entire amount of extracted RNA, loaded at approximately 1.6 ug RNA in each 15 ul reaction. In the second PCR, the M1S primer added sample barcodes and 2-4 random nucleotides. Over 8 million TCR beta CDR3 reads came from each mother, compared with about 3 million reads from each child. Thymic selection similarly shapes TCR recombination output in related and unrelated pairs, with minor effect from inherited differences. Normalized repertoire overlap was always slightly but never significantly higher in related than unrelated mother-child pairs. Persistent microchimeric T cell clones were not detected, at a sensitivity of roughly 100 clones per million clonotypes. The study used deep NGS to compare TCR beta repertoires of mothers and children, seeking features distinguishing related mother-child pairs from unrelated individuals. Mothers averaged about 37 +/- 4 years of age and children averaged about 10 +/- 4 years. After adapter ligation with NEBNext reagents, the libraries were sequenced on Illumina HiSeq 2000 with 100+100 nt paired-end reads. To prevent cross-contamination, the mother and child libraries were prepared one month apart and sequenced in separate runs. For each donor, between about 500,000 and 2,200,000 distinct TCR beta clonotypes were identified. Naive TCR beta clonotypes were estimated from low-frequency clonotypes matched to each donor's FACS-determined naive share, without sorting.

Specimen: blood. The chain is made from TRBV4-2 and TRBJ2-4; TRBD2 agrees with 9 junctional bases. This TCR was sampled from a boy aged 10-17 years in good health. The CDR3 region reads CASSRFGAPAGGPNLGIQYF. DNA sequence: TGTGCCAGCAGCCGTTTTGGGGCTCCGGCGGGAGGGCCCAATCTCGGCATTCAGTACTTC.